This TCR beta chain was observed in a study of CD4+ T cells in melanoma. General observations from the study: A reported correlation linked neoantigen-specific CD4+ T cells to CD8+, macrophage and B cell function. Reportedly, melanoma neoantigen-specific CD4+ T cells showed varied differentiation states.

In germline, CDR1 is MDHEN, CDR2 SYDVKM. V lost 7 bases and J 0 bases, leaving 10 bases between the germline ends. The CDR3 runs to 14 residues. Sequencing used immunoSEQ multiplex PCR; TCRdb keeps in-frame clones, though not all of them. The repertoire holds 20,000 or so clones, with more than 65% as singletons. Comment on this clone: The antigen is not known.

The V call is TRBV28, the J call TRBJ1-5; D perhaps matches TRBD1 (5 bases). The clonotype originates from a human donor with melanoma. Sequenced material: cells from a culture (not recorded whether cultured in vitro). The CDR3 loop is CASTRQYSNQPQHF. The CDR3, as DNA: TGTGCCAGCACCAGACAGTATAGCAATCAGCCCCAGCATTTT.